Sequencing of this T cell receptor beta chain was carried out in a study of preoperative IRX-2 immunotherapy in early breast cancer. The treatment is: preoperative locoregional IRX-2 cytokine immunotherapy. Preoperative locoregional IRX-2 cytokine immunotherapy was tested in the phase Ib source study. The table came from immunoSEQ multiplex PCR; TCRdb's copy has only in-frame clones and leaves some out. The sample contains fewer than 25,000 clones, roughly 90% of which appear only once. The CDR3 loop spans 16 amino acids. The V and J ends lost 0 bases and 8 bases respectively, with 18 bases between them. Germline assignment: CDR1 ENHRY and CDR2 SYGVKD.

The sequenced sample was tumor tissue, obtained after IRX-2 immunotherapy. The chain has TRBV10-3 and TRBJ2-3; the D is unclear. This sequence originates from a human donor with breast cancer. The CDR3 sequence is CAISESQTDTWATQYF. The CDR3 DNA follows: TGTGCCATCAGTGAGTCCCAAACAGACACCTGGGCTACGCAGTATTTT.